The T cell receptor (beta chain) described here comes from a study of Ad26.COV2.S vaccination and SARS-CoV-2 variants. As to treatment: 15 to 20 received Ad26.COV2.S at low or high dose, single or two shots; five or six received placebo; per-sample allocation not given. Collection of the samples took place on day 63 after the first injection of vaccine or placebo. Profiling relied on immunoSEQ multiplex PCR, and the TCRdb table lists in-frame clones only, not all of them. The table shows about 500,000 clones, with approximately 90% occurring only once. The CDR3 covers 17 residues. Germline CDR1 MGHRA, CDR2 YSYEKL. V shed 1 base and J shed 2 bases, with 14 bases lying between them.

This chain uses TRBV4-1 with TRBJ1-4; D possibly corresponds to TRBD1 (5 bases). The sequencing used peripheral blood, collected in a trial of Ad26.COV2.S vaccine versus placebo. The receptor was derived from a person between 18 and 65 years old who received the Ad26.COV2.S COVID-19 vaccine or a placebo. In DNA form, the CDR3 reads TGCGCCAGCAGCCAAGCTTTCCGGGGGGATACTAATGAAAAACTGTTTTTT. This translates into CASSQAFRGDTNEKLFF.